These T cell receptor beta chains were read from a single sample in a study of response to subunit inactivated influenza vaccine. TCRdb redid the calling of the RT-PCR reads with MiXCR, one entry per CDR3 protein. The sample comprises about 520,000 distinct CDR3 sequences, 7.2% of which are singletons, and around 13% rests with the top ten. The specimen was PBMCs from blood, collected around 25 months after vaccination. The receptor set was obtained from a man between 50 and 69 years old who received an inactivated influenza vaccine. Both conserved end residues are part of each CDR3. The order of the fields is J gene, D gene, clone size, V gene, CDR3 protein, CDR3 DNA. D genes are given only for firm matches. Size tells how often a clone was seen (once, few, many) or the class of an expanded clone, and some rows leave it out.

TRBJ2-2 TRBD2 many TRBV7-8 CAGGESRTGELFF TGTGCCGGGGGGGAGTCGAGGACCGGGGAGCTGTTTTTT
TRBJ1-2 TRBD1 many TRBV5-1 CASSLEGTGSYGYTF TGCGCCAGCAGCTTGGAGGGGACAGGTTCTTATGGCTACACCTTC
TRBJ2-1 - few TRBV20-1 CSASKGGAGSEQFF TGCAGTGCTAGTAAAGGGGGGGCCGGTAGTGAGCAGTTCTTC
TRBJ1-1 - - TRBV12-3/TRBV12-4 CASSLEARGRAFF TGTGCCAGCAGTTTAGAGGCGAGGGGAAGAGCTTTCTTT
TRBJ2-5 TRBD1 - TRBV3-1 CPSSQARTGEQETQYF TGTCCCAGCAGCCAAGCCCGGACAGGTGAACAAGAGACCCAGTACTTC
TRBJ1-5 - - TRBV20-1 CSASLTNLQPQHF TGCAGTGCTAGTCTGACGAACCTCCAGCCCCAGCATTTT
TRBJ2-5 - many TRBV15 CATSRDPAGDMTQYF TGTGCCACCAGCAGAGATCCCGCAGGGGATATGACCCAGTACTTC
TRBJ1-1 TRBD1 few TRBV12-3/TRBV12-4 CASRQQRGQGIEAFF TGTGCCAGCAGACAGCAACGAGGACAGGGGATTGAAGCTTTCTTT
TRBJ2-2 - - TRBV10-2 CASRKQENTGELFF TGCGCCAGCAGAAAACAAGAGAACACCGGGGAGCTGTTTTTT
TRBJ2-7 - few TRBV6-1 CASSPWTVLSYEQYF TGTGCCAGCAGTCCTTGGACAGTCCTCTCCTACGAGCAGTACTTC
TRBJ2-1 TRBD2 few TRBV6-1 CASRDTSGRFNEQFF TGTGCCAGCAGGGACACTAGCGGGAGGTTCAATGAGCAGTTCTTC
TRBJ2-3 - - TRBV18 CASSPPPDTQYF TGTGCCAGCTCACCACCGCCAGATACGCAGTATTTT
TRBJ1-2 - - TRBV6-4 CASSDLPGRVDGYTF TGTGCCAGCAGTGATTTGCCCGGTAGGGTGGATGGCTACACCTTC
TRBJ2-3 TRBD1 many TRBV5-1 CASSHGQGSTDTQYF TGCGCCAGCAGCCACGGACAGGGAAGCACAGATACGCAGTATTTT
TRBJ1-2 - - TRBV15 CATSRDRTYGYTF TGTGCCACCAGCAGAGATCGAACCTATGGCTACACCTTC
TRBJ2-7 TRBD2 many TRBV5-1 CASSSVAGGPYEQYF TGCGCCAGCAGCTCCGTAGCGGGGGGGCCCTACGAGCAGTACTTC
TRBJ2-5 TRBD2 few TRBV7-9 CASSLLAGGEETQYF TGTGCCAGCAGCTTACTAGCGGGAGGGGAGGAGACCCAGTACTTC
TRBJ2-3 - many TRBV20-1 CSAKGPSTDTQYF TGCAGTGCTAAGGGGCCTAGCACAGATACGCAGTATTTT
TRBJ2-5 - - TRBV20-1 CSARTEIREAQYF TGCAGTGCTAGAACCGAAATAAGAGAGGCCCAGTACTTC
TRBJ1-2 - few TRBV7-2 CASSLDRRNYGYTF TGTGCCAGCAGCTTAGACAGGCGGAACTATGGCTACACCTTC
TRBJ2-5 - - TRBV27 CASRVVVRETQYF TGTGCCAGCAGAGTAGTGGTCCGGGAGACCCAGTACTTC
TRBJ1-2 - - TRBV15 CATSRDLGRREGYTF TGTGCCACCAGCAGAGATCTGGGCAGAAGGGAAGGCTACACCTTC
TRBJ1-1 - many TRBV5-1 CASSSLGQIDEAFF TGCGCCAGCAGCTCCCTGGGCCAGATCGATGAAGCTTTCTTT
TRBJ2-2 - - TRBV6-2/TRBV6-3 CASSFPSPTGELFF TGTGCCAGCAGTTTCCCCTCCCCCACCGGGGAGCTGTTTTTT
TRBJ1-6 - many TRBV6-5 CASSYSPNSPLHF TGTGCCAGCAGTTACTCGCCTAATTCACCCCTCCACTTT
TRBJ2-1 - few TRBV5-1 CASSLAQAPLYNEQFF TGCGCCAGCAGCTTAGCGCAAGCCCCCCTCTACAATGAGCAGTTCTTC
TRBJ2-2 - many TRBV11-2 CASSLGVWGSNTGELFF TGTGCCAGCAGCTTAGGGGTCTGGGGCTCGAACACCGGGGAGCTGTTTTTT
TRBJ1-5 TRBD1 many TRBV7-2 CASSPTGEVGNQPQHF TGTGCCAGCAGCCCCACAGGGGAGGTAGGCAATCAGCCCCAGCATTTT
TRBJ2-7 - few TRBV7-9 CASSSLTSEQYF TGTGCCAGCAGCTCCCTCACGTCTGAGCAGTACTTC
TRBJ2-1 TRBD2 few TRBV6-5 CASSSLGLALSNEQFF TGTGCCAGCAGTTCTCTCGGACTAGCCCTTAGCAATGAGCAGTTCTTC
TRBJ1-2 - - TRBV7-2 CASSGPQMTYGYTF TGTGCCAGCAGCGGGCCACAGATGACCTATGGCTACACCTTC
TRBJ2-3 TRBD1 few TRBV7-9 CASSFGQGASDTQYF TGTGCCAGCAGCTTTGGACAGGGGGCCTCAGATACGCAGTATTTT
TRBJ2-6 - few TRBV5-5 CASSLWGGGANVLTF TGTGCCAGCAGCTTGTGGGGTGGTGGGGCCAACGTCCTGACTTTC
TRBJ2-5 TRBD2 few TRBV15 CATRTGGGETQYF TGTGCCACCAGAACGGGGGGGGGAGAGACCCAGTACTTC
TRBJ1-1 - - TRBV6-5 CASSFFTGLDTEAFF TGTGCCAGCAGTTTTTTTACAGGGCTGGACACTGAAGCTTTCTTT
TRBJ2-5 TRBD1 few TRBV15 CATSRGDRGWETQYF TGTGCCACCAGCAGAGGGGACAGGGGATGGGAGACCCAGTACTTC
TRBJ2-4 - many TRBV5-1 CASSFQGGSKNIQYF TGCGCCAGCAGCTTCCAGGGGGGTTCCAAAAACATTCAGTACTTC
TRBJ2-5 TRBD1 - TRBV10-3 CAIRTGEETQYF TGTGCCATCAGGACAGGGGAGGAGACCCAGTACTTC
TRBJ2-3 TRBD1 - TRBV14 CASSPRTGDRGDTQYF TGTGCCAGCAGCCCACGGACAGGGGATCGGGGAGATACGCAGTATTTT
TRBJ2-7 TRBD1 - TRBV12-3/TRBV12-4 CASSPPQDRAWEQYF TGTGCCAGCAGTCCCCCCCAGGACAGGGCTTGGGAGCAGTACTTC
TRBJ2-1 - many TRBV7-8 CASSPHVYEQFF TGTGCCAGCAGTCCCCATGTATATGAGCAGTTCTTC
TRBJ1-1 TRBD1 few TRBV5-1 CASKFFPGQDTEAFF TGCGCCAGCAAATTCTTTCCGGGACAGGACACTGAAGCTTTCTTT
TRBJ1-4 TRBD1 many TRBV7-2 CASGDRASEKLFF TGTGCCAGCGGAGACAGGGCTTCTGAAAAACTGTTTTTT
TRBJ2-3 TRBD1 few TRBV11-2 CASSPLRTGTDTQYF TGTGCCAGCAGCCCCTTACGGACAGGGACAGATACGCAGTATTTT
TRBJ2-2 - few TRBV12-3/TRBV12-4 CASSFWGANTGELFF TGTGCCAGCAGTTTTTGGGGCGCGAACACCGGGGAGCTGTTTTTT
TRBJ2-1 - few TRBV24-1 CATSDSRVEQFF TGTGCCACCAGTGATTCAAGGGTTGAGCAGTTCTTC
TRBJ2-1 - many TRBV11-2 CASSIPHTYNEQFF TGTGCCAGCAGCATCCCTCATACCTACAATGAGCAGTTCTTC
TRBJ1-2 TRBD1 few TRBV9 CASSVGDSSRCTF TGTGCCAGCAGCGTAGGGGACAGTTCCCGATGCACCTTC
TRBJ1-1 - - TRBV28 CASSFGPRTNTEAFF TGTGCCAGCAGTTTTGGTCCCCGAACGAACACTGAAGCTTTCTTT
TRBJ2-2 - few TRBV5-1 CASSLGQITGELFF TGCGCCAGCAGCTTGGGACAGATCACCGGGGAGCTGTTTTTT
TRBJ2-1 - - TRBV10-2 CASSESSGWDEQFF TGCGCCAGCAGTGAGTCGAGTGGGTGGGATGAGCAGTTCTTC
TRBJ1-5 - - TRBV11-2 CASSLTDSPNQPQHF TGTGCCAGCAGCTTAACGGACAGCCCGAATCAGCCCCAGCATTTT
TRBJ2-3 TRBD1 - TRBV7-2 CASSGGTGTDTQYF TGTGCCAGCAGCGGCGGGACAGGGACAGATACGCAGTATTTT
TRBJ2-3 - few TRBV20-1 CSALSEMNTDTQYF TGCAGTGCTTTGTCGGAAATGAATACAGATACGCAGTATTTT